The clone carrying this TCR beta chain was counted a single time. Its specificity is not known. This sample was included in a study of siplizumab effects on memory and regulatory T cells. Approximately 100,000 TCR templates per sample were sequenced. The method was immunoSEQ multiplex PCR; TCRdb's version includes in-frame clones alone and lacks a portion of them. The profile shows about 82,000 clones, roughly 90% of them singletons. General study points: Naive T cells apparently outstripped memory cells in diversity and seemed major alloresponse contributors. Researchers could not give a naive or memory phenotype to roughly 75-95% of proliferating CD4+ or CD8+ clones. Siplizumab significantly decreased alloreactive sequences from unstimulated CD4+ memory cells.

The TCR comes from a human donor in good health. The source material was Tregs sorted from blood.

The CDR3 coding sequence is TGTGCCAGCAGAAGCCTTCAAGGGGGAGATGGCTACACCTTC. Encoded protein: CASRSLQGGDGYTF. The chain has TRBV6-5 and TRBJ1-2; TRBD1 is a possible D gene (6 bases). Germline V gene data show CDR1 as MNHEY and CDR2 as SVGAGI. The V end was cut by 6 bases, the J end by 6 bases, with 17 bases between. The CDR3 length is 14 residues.